These 27 T cell receptor beta chains came from one sample sequenced in a study of blood T cells in healthy people across ages. Combining a sample-barcoded 5' primer with a J-beta primer mix, a second PCR ran for roughly 6 to 12 cycles. TCRdb ran MiXCR on the 5' RACE reads and lists one entry per CDR3 protein. The table records about 1.5 million distinct CDR3 sequences, about 42% of them present only once. Sequencing used blood. Receptors originate from a woman aged 18-30 years in good health.

J is TRBJ1-1 and V is TRBV7-6; D remains unclear. V was clipped by 5 bases and J by 10 bases, with 17 bases between them. Germline assignment: CDR1 SGHVS and CDR2 FNYEAQ. The CDR3 is 13 amino acids. CDR3 sequence (DNA): TGTGCCAGCAGCCCCGGGGAGCAGCATAGAGCTTTCTTT. Amino acids: CASSPGEQHRAFF.

V and J are TRBV7-2 and TRBJ2-1; a possible D gene is TRBD2 (6 bases). CDR1 and CDR2 (germline): SGHTA, FQGNSA. The V and J ends lost 1 base and 9 bases respectively, with 16 bases between them. The CDR3 consists of 15 residues. The CDR3 DNA is TGTGCCAGCAGCTTAGGTAGCGGATACGCAGCTGAGCAGTTCTTC. This translates into CASSLGSGYAAEQFF.

This clonotype was picked up a small number of times. The chain is built from TRBV10-3 and TRBJ2-3, with D hard to call. V lost 9 bases to trimming and J lost 1 base, with 8 bases between them. The germline V gene encodes CDR1 ENHRY and CDR2 SYGVKD. This CDR3 is built from 12 residues. The CDR3 protein is CAIRARTDTQYF. The CDR3 DNA follows: TGTGCCATTCGGGCCCGCACAGATACGCAGTATTTT.

This clonotype was found a few times. V usage is TRBV9 and J usage is TRBJ1-6; D unresolved. This CDR3 is built from 18 residues. The V gene's germline CDR1 is SGDLS and CDR2 YYNGEE. V was pared by 3 bases and J by 3 bases, with 19 bases between. The CDR3 coding sequence is TGTGCCAGCAGCGAGACCTTCACTCCCCTCCTCTATAATTCACCCCTCCACTTT. This gives the protein CASSETFTPLLYNSPLHF.

This clonotype was recorded once. This chain links TRBV13 with TRBJ1-1, with D uncertain. This CDR3 has 14 amino acids. Germline V gene lookup returns CDR1 PRHDT and CDR2 FYEKMQ (reference sequence). Trimming took 5 bases from V and 1 from J, leaving 11 bases between them. CDR3 in DNA: TGTGCCAGCAGCACCCCCTCGGGGAACACTGAAGCTTTCTTT. Translating it yields CASSTPSGNTEAFF.

This chain links TRBV12-3 or TRBV12-4 with TRBJ2-3; D may be TRBD2 (6 bases). This CDR3 region has 16 residues. V lost 3 bases and J lost 3, with 16 bases in between. The CDR3 DNA reads as TGTGCCAGCAGTTTTAGTAGCGGCCCCCCGACAGATACGCAGTATTTT. Protein: CASSFSSGPPTDTQYF.

This clonotype was detected a few times. This rearrangement joins TRBV29-1 to TRBJ1-5; TRBD1 agrees at 10 bases. The CDR3 is made up of 13 amino acids. Per the germline V gene, CDR1 is SQVTM and CDR2 is ANQGSEA. Trimming took 6 bases from V and 6 from J; bases not matched to a gene: 5. The CDR3 DNA reads as TGCAGCGTACGGACAGGGGGAAGTCAGCCCCAGCATTTT. It codes for CSVRTGGSQPQHF. The full variable domain, completed using reference TRBV29-1 and TRBJ1-5, is SAVISQKPSRDICQRGTSLTIQCQVDSQVTMMFWYRQQPGQSLTLIATANQGSEATYESGFVIDKFPISRPNLTFSTLTVSNMSPEDSSIYLCSVRTGGSQPQHFGDGTRLSIL.

V gene TRBV7-9 combines with J gene TRBJ1-2; weak D call: TRBD1 (5 bases). The CDR3 consists of 15 residues. V was shortened by 6 bases and J by 8 bases, with 22 bases between the two germline ends. The germline V gene encodes CDR1 SEHNR and CDR2 FQNEAQ (reference sequence). The CDR3: CASSPQVLFVDGYTF. CDR3 DNA sequence: TGTGCCAGCAGTCCACAGGTGCTTTTCGTCGACGGCTACACCTTC.

V gene TRBV20-1 combines with J gene TRBJ2-4, with D maybe TRBD1 (6 bases). V lost 1 base and J lost 0, with 31 bases in between. Germline V gene sequence: CDR1 DFQATT, CDR2 SNEGSKA (reference sequence). This CDR3 is 22 amino acids long. CDR3 sequence: CSARATPPLRQVPPIAKNIQYF. The CDR3 DNA reads as TGCAGTGCTAGAGCCACCCCCCCGTTGAGACAGGTGCCTCCAATAGCCAAAAACATTCAGTACTTC.

This clonotype has just a few counts. The chain combines TRBV20-1 with TRBJ2-7; a weak D match, TRBD2 (6 bases). The V end was cut by 2 bases, the J end by 0 bases, with 11 bases between. CDR1 and CDR2 (germline): DFQATT, SNEGSKA (reference sequence). The CDR3 is 14 residues long. The CDR3, as DNA: TGCAGTGCTAGAACCATTAGCGGCTCCTACGAGCAGTACTTC. It translates to CSARTISGSYEQYF.

The chain uses TRBV20-1 and TRBJ2-1; 13 bases match TRBD2. Germline-derived CDR1 and CDR2 are DFQATT and SNEGSKA (reference sequence). With V trimmed by 2 bases and J by 2 bases, 6 bases remained unmatched. This CDR3 comprises 17 residues. This CDR3 reads CSARSKGLAGTYNEQFF. Written as DNA, the CDR3 is TGCAGTGCTAGAAGTAAGGGACTAGCGGGAACCTACAATGAGCAGTTCTTC.

The V and J genes are TRBV2 and TRBJ2-7; TRBD2 matches 7 bases. The CDR3 sequence is 14 residues long. V lost 4 bases and J lost 0; bases outside the gene matches: 3. The germline V gene encodes CDR1 SNHLY and CDR2 FYNNEI. CDR3 region: CASSAGTTSYEQYF. The CDR3 nucleotides read TGTGCCAGCAGTGCCGGGACTACCTCCTACGAGCAGTACTTC.

This clonotype was detected only a few times. The J gene is TRBJ2-3, the V gene TRBV4-3; 7 bases line up with TRBD2. V shed 5 bases and J 4 bases; nucleotides not matched to a gene: 6. Germline V lookup: CDR1 LGHNA, CDR2 YSLEER. The CDR3 consists of 14 residues. CDR3 sequence (DNA): TGCGCCAGCAGCAGGGGCGGGGGATCAGATACGCAGTATTTT. Its protein product is CASSRGGGSDTQYF.

At least ten counts were recorded for this clonotype. The rearrangement uses TRBV29-1 and TRBJ2-3; no reliable D call. This CDR3 is 13 amino acids long. From germline, CDR1 is SQVTM and CDR2 ANQGSEA. The germline V and J ends were trimmed by 1 base and 3 bases, with 8 bases remaining between them. In DNA, the CDR3 is TGCAGCGTTGAAGTCCTAGGAACAGATACGCAGTATTTT. This gives the protein CSVEVLGTDTQYF.

This clonotype was counted only a few times. This chain joins TRBV28 and TRBJ1-3; D unresolved. The CDR3 is made up of 16 amino acids. Trimming took 5 bases from V and 0 from J, leaving 14 bases between them. Germline lookup yields CDR1 MDHEN and CDR2 SYDVKM. CDR3 sequence: CASSLDIQLSGNTIYF. The CDR3 DNA is TGTGCCAGCAGTCTTGACATACAGCTCTCTGGAAACACCATATATTTT.

The chain recombines TRBV20-1 with TRBJ2-1; maybe TRBD2 (6 bases). Trimming cost V 3 bases and J 8 bases, with 14 bases left between them. The CDR3 totals 13 residues. The germline gives CDR1 DFQATT, CDR2 SNEGSKA (reference sequence). The CDR3 DNA follows: TGCAGTGCTAGTAGCGGACCTTGGGATGAGCAGTTCTTC. Amino acid sequence: CSASSGPWDEQFF.

The DNA for the CDR3 is TGTGCCAGCAGCTTGGTGGCGGAGCCCTACAATGAGCAGTTCTTC. It specifies CASSLVAEPYNEQFF. The J gene is TRBJ2-1, the V gene TRBV7-2; no clear D gene. Per the germline V gene, CDR1 is SGHTA and CDR2 is FQGNSA. V was pared by 3 bases and J by 2 bases, with 11 bases between. This CDR3 comprises 15 residues.

This clonotype was recorded a few times. The chain recombines TRBV6-5 with TRBJ2-3; 12 nucleotides line up with TRBD2. The CDR3 sequence is 15 residues long. After removal of 5 bases from V and 2 bases from J, the junction contained 2 bases not matched to a gene. Germline lookup yields CDR1 MNHEY and CDR2 SVGAGI. The CDR3 nucleotides read TGTGCCAGCAGTGGACTAGCGGGGAACACAGATACGCAGTATTTT. Encoded protein: CASSGLAGNTDTQYF.

The chain uses TRBV10-3 and TRBJ2-1; 7 nucleotides match TRBD1. Germline V gene lookup returns CDR1 ENHRY and CDR2 SYGVKD. The junction had 6 bases not matched to a gene; V was cut back by 10 bases and J by 0 bases. The CDR3 contains 14 residues. CDR3 sequence (DNA): TGTGCCAGTGAGGGGGCAGGCTCCTACAATGAGCAGTTCTTC. Its protein is CASEGAGSYNEQFF.

This clonotype has more than one count but fewer than ten. The chain uses TRBV12-3 or TRBV12-4 and TRBJ2-3; 7 bases fit TRBD1. Losses at the gene ends were 5 bases for V and 1 base for J; bases not matched to a gene: 6. This CDR3 contains 15 residues. The CDR3 protein is CASSTTGMGTDTQYF. The DNA for the CDR3 is TGTGCCAGCAGTACGACAGGGATGGGCACAGATACGCAGTATTTT.

This clonotype has a handful of counts. The CDR3 region has the DNA TGTGCCACCAGTGATTCCTGGACACGGGACAATGAGCAGTTCTTC. It specifies CATSDSWTRDNEQFF. The rearrangement uses TRBV24-1 and TRBJ2-1, with TRBD1 as a possible D gene (5 bases). CDR1 KGHDR and CDR2 SFDVKD come from the germline V gene. The CDR3 sequence is 15 residues long. V lost 2 bases to trimming and J lost 5 bases, with 12 bases between them.

This clonotype was counted between two and nine times. The chain combines TRBV20-1 with TRBJ1-5; D gene unclear. V was shortened by 5 bases and J by 0 bases, with 14 bases between the two germline ends. Germline V lookup: CDR1 DFQATT, CDR2 SNEGSKA (reference sequence). This CDR3 contains 15 residues. The CDR3 DNA follows: TGCAGTGCTGCGGACTGGTTTCTTAGCAATCAGCCCCAGCATTTT. It yields the protein CSAADWFLSNQPQHF.

The V and J genes are TRBV12-3 or TRBV12-4 and TRBJ1-5; D perhaps matches TRBD1 (5 bases). Deletions cut 11 bases from V and 0 bases from J, with 14 bases between. The CDR3 is 14 residues long. The CDR3 loop reads CAPRRGDSNQPQHF. CDR3 sequence (DNA): TGTGCCCCAAGGCGGGGCGATAGCAATCAGCCCCAGCATTTT.

This clonotype was counted at least ten times. V usage is TRBV28 and J usage is TRBJ2-3; TRBD1 matches at 7 bases. The V and J ends lost 6 bases and 3 bases, in that order; junction bases with no gene match: 6. This CDR3 is built from 14 residues. CDR1 is MDHEN and CDR2 is SYDVKM in the germline V gene. The CDR3 loop is CASRQGSVTDTQYF. As DNA, the CDR3 is TGTGCCAGCAGACAGGGGTCTGTAACAGATACGCAGTATTTT.

The rearrangement joins TRBV20-1 to TRBJ1-4; 7 bases fit TRBD1. V dropped 4 bases and J dropped 4; count of bases not matched to a gene: 3. CDR1 DFQATT and CDR2 SNEGSKA come from the germline V gene (reference sequence). CDR3 length equals 13 residues. Here the CDR3 DNA reads TGCAGTGCTATGGGACAGAATAATGAAAAACTGTTTTTT. It yields the protein CSAMGQNNEKLFF.

J is TRBJ2-1 and V is TRBV7-2, with 10 bases matching TRBD1. The germline V gene has CDR1 SGHTA and CDR2 FQGNSA. This CDR3 contains 15 residues. The V gene end was trimmed by 2 bases and the J gene end by 7 bases; junction bases not matched to a gene: 5. The CDR3 spells CASSLTRGQGNEQFF. The DNA for the CDR3 is TGTGCCAGCAGCTTAACGCGGGGACAGGGGAATGAGCAGTTCTTC.

V gene TRBV11-2 combines with J gene TRBJ2-1; TRBD2 matches 10 bases. Germline V gene sequence: CDR1 SGHAT, CDR2 FQNNGV. With 8 bases clipped from V and 6 bases from J, the junction kept 1 base outside the gene matches. The CDR3 length is 12 residues. CDR3 amino acids: CASLAGVNEQFF. DNA for the CDR3: TGTGCCAGCCTAGCGGGAGTCAATGAGCAGTTCTTC.